These 3 T cell receptor beta chains were sequenced from one sample in a study of blood T cells in healthy people across ages. Using a J-beta primer mix together with a sample-barcoded 5' primer, a second PCR was run for about 7 to 12 cycles. In TCRdb, the 5' RACE reads were re-called with MiXCR into one record per CDR3 protein. The sample holds 1,800,000 or so distinct CDR3 sequences, about two fifths seen once. Sequences were obtained from blood. Receptors originate from a human donor in good health.

The V and J genes are TRBV4-1 and TRBJ1-3; 12 bases line up with TRBD1. Germline-derived CDR1 and CDR2 are MGHRA and YSYEKL. There are 20 residues in the CDR3. V lost 0 bases, J lost 0 bases, and 9 bases stayed unmatched. The chain's CDR3 is CASSQDRDRGRVGSGNTIYF. CDR3 sequence (DNA): TGCGCCAGCAGCCAAGATAGGGACAGGGGGCGCGTAGGCTCTGGAAACACCATATATTTT.

The rearrangement links TRBV7-9 to TRBJ2-7; 7 bases line up with TRBD1. From germline, CDR1 is SEHNR and CDR2 FQNEAQ (reference sequence). The CDR3 sequence is 14 residues long. Losses at the gene ends were 5 bases for V and 2 bases for J; bases not matched to a gene: 6. CDR3 sequence (DNA): TGTGCCAGCAGCACGACAGGGCCCCCCTACGAGCAGTACTTC. It codes for CASSTTGPPYEQYF.

This clonotype was detected only a few times. The rearrangement uses TRBV9 and TRBJ1-1; 7 bases agree with TRBD1. The germline V gene has CDR1 SGDLS and CDR2 YYNGEE. With V trimmed by 4 bases and J by 2 bases, 8 bases remained unmatched. This CDR3 is built from 15 residues. The DNA of the CDR3 is TGTGCCAGCAGCCTTAGACAGGGAGTAAACACTGAAGCTTTCTTT. Its protein product is CASSLRQGVNTEAFF.